Presented here are 15 T cell receptor beta chains from one specimen sequenced in a study of T cell responses to AZD1222 COVID-19 vaccine (dated by TCRdb to about 2021). The method was the immunoSEQ multiplex PCR assay. TCRdb obtained this table from immuneACCESS and retained in-frame rearrangements with V and J assigned. These tables miss some clones; where compared with another copy, unresolved V genes account for less than half of the shortfall, and the remainder is unexplained. The sample data list 98,000 or so clones, and around 84% of these were observed just once. Jointly, the top ten make up 13% to 15% of the sample. The sample's time point label is to be understood as: about 28 days (+/-7) after the second vaccine dose. Material: peripheral blood, obtained 28 days after the second AZD1222 dose. These receptors were collected from an adult who received the AZD1222 COVID-19 vaccine.

The CDR3 sequence is CASSAQTTRRYGYTF. The CDR3, as DNA: TGTGCCAGCTCAGCACAGACGACCCGGAGATATGGCTACACCTTC. V is TRBV18 and J is TRBJ1-2; D unclear. V lost 5 bases to trimming and J lost 5 bases, with 18 bases between them. Germline CDR1 is KGHSH and CDR2 is LQKENI. This CDR3 is 15 amino acids long.

The rearrangement joins TRBV15 to TRBJ2-7; D remains unclear. The CDR3 has 13 amino acids. Germline V gives CDR1 LNHNV, CDR2 YYDKDF (reference sequence). V was shortened by 0 bases and J by 7 bases, with 10 bases between the two germline ends. In nucleotides, the CDR3 is TGTGCCACCAGCAGAGATCTTCCGCGAGAGCAGTACTTC. As protein: CATSRDLPREQYF.

The table lists this clone with a few counts. V and J are TRBV11-2 and TRBJ1-2, with a tentative D call TRBD1 (5 bases). CDR3 length equals 16 residues. V lost 2 bases to trimming and J lost 4 bases, with 17 bases between them. The V gene's germline CDR1 is SGHAT and CDR2 FQNNGV. Here the CDR3 reads CASSLILSGISYGYTF. In nucleotides, the CDR3 is TGTGCCAGCAGCTTAATTCTGTCAGGGATCTCCTATGGCTACACCTTC.

The chain uses TRBV3-1 (or the pseudogene TRBV3-2) and TRBJ2-7; weak D call: TRBD2 (6 bases). The CDR3 is 14 amino acids. V was cut by 2 bases and J by 6 bases, with 14 bases left in between. The germline V gene encodes CDR1 LGHDT and CDR2 YNNKEL (reference sequence). The CDR3 bases are TGTGCCAGCAGCCAAAAGGGCGGGGTTGGCGAGCAGTACTTC. This gives the protein CASSQKGGVGEQYF.

The V and J genes are TRBV6-2 or TRBV6-3 and TRBJ2-7, with unresolved D. The CDR3 totals 12 residues. Trimming pared 5 bases from V and 2 bases from J, leaving 7 bases between. The germline V gene has CDR1 MNHEY and CDR2 SVGEGT. The CDR3 sequence: CASSSVTYEQYF. The CDR3 coding sequence is TGTGCCAGCAGTAGCGTGACCTACGAGCAGTACTTC.

CDR3 in amino acids: CASSLAFTSTDTQYF. The CDR3 DNA follows: TGTGCCAGCAGCTTAGCGTTCACTAGCACAGATACGCAGTATTTT. This chain joins TRBV7-2 and TRBJ2-3; D gene unclear. Per germline, CDR1 SGHTA and CDR2 FQGNSA. Trimming left V 0 bases short and J 0 bases short, with 7 bases between. This CDR3 is built from 15 residues.

This sequence joins TRBV7-8 and TRBJ2-5, with no clear D. With 0 bases removed from V and 1 base from J, the gap between germline ends came to 3 bases. This CDR3 region has 13 residues. CDR1 is SGHVS and CDR2 is FQNEAQ in the germline V gene. CDR3 residues: CASSLASQETQYF. As DNA, the CDR3 is TGTGCCAGCAGCTTAGCCAGCCAAGAGACCCAGTACTTC.

The gene calls are TRBV15 and TRBJ2-1; D is undetermined. CDR3 length: 12 residues. V shed 0 bases and J shed 8 bases, with 5 bases lying between them. Per germline, CDR1 LNHNV and CDR2 YYDKDF (reference sequence). This chain's CDR3 is CATSRESYEQFF. The CDR3 DNA sequence: TGTGCCACCAGCAGAGAATCGTATGAGCAGTTCTTC.

The V call is TRBV10-3, the J call TRBJ1-5; D not certain. V gave up 5 bases and J gave up 2 bases, with 10 bases separating them. This CDR3 is built from 14 residues. Germline V gene data show CDR1 as ENHRY and CDR2 as SYGVKD. In DNA, the CDR3 is TGTGCCATCAGTCAGGAAAAGGGCAATCAGCCCCAGCATTTT. It specifies CAISQEKGNQPQHF.

This rearrangement joins TRBV27 to TRBJ1-1, with D tentatively TRBD1 (5 bases). The CDR3 totals 14 residues. V lost 3 bases and J 1 base, leaving 9 bases between the germline ends. Germline V CDR1 and CDR2: MNHEY, SMNVEV (reference sequence). The CDR3, as DNA: TGTGCCAGCAGTTTTGCAGGGAAGAACACTGAAGCTTTCTTT. It encodes CASSFAGKNTEAFF.

This clone was recorded once. The V and J genes are TRBV7-8 and TRBJ2-7, with D perhaps being TRBD1 or TRBD2 (6 bases each). This CDR3 has 15 amino acids. Germline assignment: CDR1 SGHVS and CDR2 FQNEAQ. Trimming left V 1 base short and J 2 bases short, with 12 bases between. As DNA, the CDR3 is TGTGCCAGCAGCTTAGTCCCGGGGGCGACCTACGAGCAGTACTTC. Encoded protein: CASSLVPGATYEQYF.

The chain carries TRBV21-1 and TRBJ1-1; the table's TRBD1 call for D was not verified on the DNA. TRBV21-1 is a pseudogene locus. The CDR3 runs to 15 residues. DNA for the CDR3: TGTGCCAGCAGCAAAGAAGGGACAGGGGATGGTGAAGCTTTCTTT. This codes for CASSKEGTGDGEAFF.

V usage is TRBV4-1 and J usage is TRBJ2-2, with 9 bases aligning to TRBD1. This CDR3 has 18 amino acids. The V gene end was trimmed by 0 bases and the J gene end by 5 bases; junction bases not matched to a gene: 10. Germline V CDR1 and CDR2: MGHRA, YSYEKL. The CDR3 is CASSQDVTGGMSTGELFF. The CDR3 DNA reads as TGCGCCAGCAGCCAAGACGTGACAGGGGGAATGAGTACCGGGGAGCTGTTTTTT.

The rearrangement links TRBV6-5 to TRBJ2-5; no clear D. The germline CDR1 and CDR2 sequences are MNHEY and SVGAGI. V was cut by 6 bases and J by 2 bases, with 10 bases left in between. The CDR3 sequence is 13 residues long. CDR3 protein: CASRRGRQETQYF. The CDR3 DNA sequence: TGTGCCAGCAGGCGTGGCAGGCAAGAGACCCAGTACTTC.

CDR3 sequence: CASSLVGGNGNTIYF. The CDR3 coding sequence is TGCGCCAGCAGCTTGGTAGGGGGGAATGGAAACACCATATATTTT. The chain couples TRBV5-1 to TRBJ1-3; maybe TRBD1 (6 bases). The V gene lost 0 bases and the J gene lost 3 bases, with 10 bases spanning the gap. This CDR3 contains 15 residues. In germline, CDR1 is SGHRS, CDR2 YFSETQ.